This T cell receptor (beta chain) was profiled in a study of cytomegalovirus exposure and HLA in healthy donors. The protocol was immunoSEQ multiplex PCR, while the TCRdb copy is restricted to in-frame clones and leaves out a portion. The sample carries just under 150,000 clones, 80% to 90% recorded once. The germline CDR1 and CDR2 sequences are SGHRS and YFSETQ. The CDR3 totals 19 residues. The V and J ends lost 0 bases and 2 bases, in that order; junction bases with no gene match: 15. The gene calls are TRBV5-1 and TRBJ2-7; TRBD2 matches at 9 bases. Material: PBMCs. The sequence was obtained from a man aged 18-30 years in good health and CMV-seropositive. DNA of the CDR3: TGCGCCAGCAGCTTGGGGGGTGTTGGTCTAGCGGGAATAGCCTACGAGCAGTACTTC. Translated, it gives CASSLGGVGLAGIAYEQYF.